This TCR beta chain was captured in a study of shared clonotypes between healthy human individuals (dated by TCRdb to about 2020). For the wider study: The cohort included three men and a couple of women between 18 and 49 years of age. Per donor, three plates each were used for CD4 naive and CD4 memory, two for CD8 naive, and one for CD8 memory. To estimate repertoire size and how much clonotype sharing occurs between individuals, the study deeply sequenced the blood TCR repertoires of about five healthy adults. To increase sequencing depth and limit assay-specific biases, TCR repertoire library preparation and sequencing were carried out by different laboratories using diverse techniques. Each donor's leukapheresis produced roughly between about 0.9 and 9.5 billion PBMCs.

The CDR3 holds 15 amino acids from the cysteine to the phenylalanine. The DNA shown is the 45-base CDR3, in frame from base 1. V is cut back by 3 bases and J by 1 base, with 4 bases in the junction unmatched. CDR1 and CDR2 were assigned from the germline V gene as SGHDT and YYEEEE. Using the deep immunoSEQ assay, TCR CDR3 regions were amplified from genomic DNA by multiplex PCR. Genomic DNA extracted from each cell subset was distributed evenly over all wells of several immunoSEQ 96-well plates, and each plate served as one replicate. For sorted subsets, each replicate PCR was loaded with roughly 190 ng genomic DNA, equivalent to 25,000 to 35,000 T cell genomes. Purified libraries were quantified with a Qubit 3.0 fluorometer, sized on a Bioanalyzer 2100, and re-quantified with the KAPA Library Quantification kit. Every immunoSEQ 96-well plate was sequenced on a dedicated single-read 150-cycle Illumina NextSeq 550 flow cell. The source study handled its data this way. Because the immunoSEQ output included only junctional sequences and no quality scores, the filtering could not be the same as the filtering used for full-length reads. To assign V/J genes and CDR3, sequences were annotated using PyIR, a Python wrapper for IgBLAST v1.9, with IMGT germline references. Reads with weak V/J assignments (E-value above 1e-6), missing CDR3, stop codons, out-of-frame junctions, or ambiguous translated residues were removed. V3J clonotypes were defined by identical inferred V gene, J gene, and CDR3 amino acid sequence. Percentage overlap between repertoires was computed as shared unique clonotypes divided by the size of the smaller repertoire. RTK rarefaction, the Chao1 estimator, and Recon v2.1 estimates of unobserved clonotypes were used to assess repertoire richness. OLGA was used to compute generation probabilities for all TCRbeta clonotypes that the gDNA method yielded from four donors. TCRdb carries this immuneACCESS record with in-frame sequences only. Its versions omit some clonotypes, under half of them owing to an unresolved V gene in the studies checked, with the rest unexplained. That table furnishes V, J and clone size, whereas the DNA furnished D and trimming. The sample table holds approximately 620,000 clones, of which approximately 97% were seen once. The top ten clones comprise approximately 0.057% of the sample.

General study outcomes and caveats: Across several donors, around 5% of naive CD4, more than 3% of naive CD8, around 2.5% of memory CD4, and approximately 0.4% of memory CD8 clonotypes were shared. Sampling was restricted to blood, and TCR repertoires in tissue are likely to differ from TCR repertoires in blood. Incomplete sequencing was indicated by rarefaction of sorted-subset datasets, despite the large sequencing depth. The small number of donors limited the genetic and exposure-history diversity represented. Larger estimated clonotype richness was generally found for naive subsets than for memory subsets. Compared with non-shared clonotypes, clonotypes shared by all four sorted-subset donors had higher generation probabilities. Based on pairwise subsampling, the degree of clonotype sharing among donors was expected to be affected by sequencing depth.

The donors were healthy, HIV-negative adults with no recently reported acute infections or vaccinations. All donors were Caucasian adults living in Nashville, Tennessee, USA. CD4+ T cells were enriched by magnetic negative selection; naive cells were then positively selected on CD45RA, and the negative fraction formed the memory subset. Blood was collected by leukapheresis, and PBMCs were isolated by Ficoll-Histopaque density gradient centrifugation and then cryopreserved in liquid nitrogen vapor phase. Analytical flow cytometry was used to check the purity and quantity of each magnetically sorted T cell population. Genomic DNA was isolated from every sorted fraction and measured by UV absorbance on a Nanodrop 2000c. As to this clone: Which antigen it targets is not known. Per-nucleotide qualities are absent, and no much larger clonotype sits a single base away.

The receptor was derived from a woman in her thirties in good health. Here the chain combines TRBV5-6 and TRBJ2-5, and TRBD2 aligns with 9 junction nucleotides. Material: naive CD4+ T cells sorted from blood. Sample cell subset or site, as interpreted from the label and publication: CD45RA+ positively selected. At the DNA level, the sequence is TGTGCCAGCAGCTCCTTAGCGGGAGTCCAAGAGACCCAGTACTTC. This is translated as CASSSLAGVQETQYF.